The text below deals with one TCR beta chain. Its antigen is not yet known. Per-nucleotide qualities are absent, and no much larger clonotype sits a single base away. One collaborating source in Seattle enrolled patients during active infection and followed them longitudinally through the course of disease. Collaborating institutions collected whole blood in K2EDTA tubes following their own protocols. For TCRbeta analysis, collaborators shipped samples in one of three forms: frozen whole blood, isolated PBMCs, or DNA extracted from either of those sample types. This record belongs to a study of blood T cell repertoires in COVID-19 (TCRdb year 2020). For the study in its entirety: Samples from collaborators originated in the United States, Italy and Spain and spanned both the acute and convalescent phases of COVID-19. Where available, HLA class I and class II types were obtained from metadata supplied by the sample provider rather than from assay-based typing. The repertoires were released in a freely available public database meant as a resource for research on the immune response to SARS-CoV-2. Nearly every sample came with metadata listing a de-identified subject ID, COVID-19 status, age in years and sex. Deeply sampled blood TCRbeta repertoires from subjects exposed to, actively infected with, or recovered from COVID-19 were included in the dataset. The material from the prospective study consisted of cDNA or gDNA derived from T cells, B-cell-depleted T cells, or PBMCs. The samples were drawn from the first 160 participants of the ongoing ImmuneRACE study and from some 1,300 subjects provided by 6 global collaborators.

TCRbeta CDR3 regions were amplified from genomic DNA by means of the immunoSEQ Assay, a bias-controlled multiplex PCR. Processing in the source paper ran as follows. Within the assay, amplification of reference gene primers was used to estimate how many nucleated cells each sample contained. To quantify the absolute abundance of each unique TCRbeta CDR3 rearrangement, sequence reads were collapsed and filtered. Productive Simpson clonality was computed per sample as the square root of Simpson's diversity index over productive rearrangements. Here the immuneACCESS table is served through TCRdb, limited to in-frame sequences with V and J called. Missing clones are a known gap in these copies; in checked studies unresolved V genes cover under half, and the rest lacks a known reason. That table furnishes V, J and clone size, whereas the DNA furnished D and trimming. Recorded for this sample are roughly 57,000 clones; approximately 80% of them occurred a single time. The ten top clones hold more than 15% of the sample.

What the authors observed across the whole study: The amount of clinical and demographic metadata varied by source and participant and was provided uncurated.

From cysteine to phenylalanine, the CDR3 is 15 amino acids long. Of all the DNA, just the CDR3 is kept, 45 bases in frame from base 1. CDR1 and CDR2 were assigned from the germline V gene (reference sequence) as LNHDA and SQIVND. Compared with germline, V lacks 6 bases and J lacks 0 bases; bases without a gene match: 3. The sample taken for sequencing was peripheral blood. The chain couples TRBV19 to TRBJ2-1; the junction holds 9 bases that match TRBD2. This sequence originates from a man aged 30 to 45 with COVID-19, enrolled during active disease. The DNA reads TGTGCCAGTAGGCCTAGCGGGAACTCCTACAATGAGCAGTTCTTC. Protein translation: CASRPSGNSYNEQFF.